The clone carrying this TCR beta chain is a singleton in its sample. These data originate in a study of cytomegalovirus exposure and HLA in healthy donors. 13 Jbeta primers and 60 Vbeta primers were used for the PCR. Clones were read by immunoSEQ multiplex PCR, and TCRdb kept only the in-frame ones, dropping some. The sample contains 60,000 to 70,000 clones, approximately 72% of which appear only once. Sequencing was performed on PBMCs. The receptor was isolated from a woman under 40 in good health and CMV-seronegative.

The CDR3 is CASDSGTDNYGYTF. The CDR3 coding sequence is TGTGCCAGCGATTCCGGGACAGATAACTATGGCTACACCTTC. The chain joins TRBV6-6 to TRBJ1-2, with 7 bases lining up with TRBD1. Per the germline V gene, CDR1 is MNHNY and CDR2 is SVGAGI (reference sequence). Trimming took 8 bases from V and 1 from J; bases not matched to a gene: 7. This CDR3 has 14 amino acids.